This TCR beta chain was sequenced for a study of blood T cell repertoires in COVID-19. Study-level background: Material from acute and convalescent COVID-19 was sourced from the United States, Italy and Spain. PBMCs, B-cell-depleted T cells, or T cells were the source of the cDNA or gDNA that made up the material.

Trimming stripped 9 bases from V and 1 base from J, with 9 bases between. This CDR3 has 13 residues. Germline V CDR1 and CDR2: MNHEY, SVGAGI. Assay: immunoSEQ multiplex PCR; the TCRdb copy retains only in-frame clones and omits some. This sample has 90,000 to 120,000 clones, with about 93% found just once. This clone was counted a single time. The gene calls are TRBV6-5 and TRBJ2-2; D not resolved. The sequence came from a woman between 25 and 40 years old with acute or convalescent COVID-19. The sequencing input was peripheral blood. The CDR3 spells CASSTGNTGELFF. The CDR3 bases are TGTGCCAGTAGTACGGGGAACACCGGGGAGCTGTTTTTT.